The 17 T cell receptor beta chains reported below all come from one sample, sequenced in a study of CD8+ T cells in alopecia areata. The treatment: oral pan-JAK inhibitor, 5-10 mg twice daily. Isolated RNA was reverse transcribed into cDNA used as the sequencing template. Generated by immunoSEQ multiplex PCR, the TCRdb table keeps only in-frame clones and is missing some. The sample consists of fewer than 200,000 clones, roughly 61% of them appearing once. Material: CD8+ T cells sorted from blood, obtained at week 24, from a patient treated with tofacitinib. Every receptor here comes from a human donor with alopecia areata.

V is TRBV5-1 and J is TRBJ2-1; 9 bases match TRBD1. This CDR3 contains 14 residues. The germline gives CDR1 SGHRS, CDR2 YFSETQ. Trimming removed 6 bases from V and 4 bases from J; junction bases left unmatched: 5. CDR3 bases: TGCGCCAGCATTCGGGACAGGGCTTACAATGAGCAGTTCTTC. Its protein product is CASIRDRAYNEQFF.

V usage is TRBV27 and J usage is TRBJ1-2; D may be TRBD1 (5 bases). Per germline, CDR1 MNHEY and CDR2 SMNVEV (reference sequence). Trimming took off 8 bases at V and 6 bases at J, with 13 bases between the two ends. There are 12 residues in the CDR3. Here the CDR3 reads CASWGGSNGYTF. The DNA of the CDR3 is TGTGCCAGCTGGGGGGGGTCGAATGGCTACACCTTC.

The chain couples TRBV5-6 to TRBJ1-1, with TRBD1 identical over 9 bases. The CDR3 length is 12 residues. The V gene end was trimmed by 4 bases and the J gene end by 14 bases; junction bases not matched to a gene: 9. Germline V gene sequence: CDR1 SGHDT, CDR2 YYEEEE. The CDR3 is CASSKQGAREFF. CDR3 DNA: TGTGCCAGCAGCAAACAGGGGGCTAGAGAATTCTTT.

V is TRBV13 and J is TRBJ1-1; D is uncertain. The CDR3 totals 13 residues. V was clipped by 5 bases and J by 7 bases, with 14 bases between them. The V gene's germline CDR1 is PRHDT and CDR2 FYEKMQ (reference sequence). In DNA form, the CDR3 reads TGTGCCAGCAGCACGGGGTTCGACATTGAAGCTTTCTTT. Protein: CASSTGFDIEAFF. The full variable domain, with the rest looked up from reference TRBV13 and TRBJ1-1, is AAGVIQSPRHLIKEKRETATLKCYPIPRHDTVYWYQQGPGQDPQFLISFYEKMQSDKGSIPDRFSAQQFSDYHSELNMSSLELGDSALYFCASSTGFDIEAFFGQGTRLTVV.

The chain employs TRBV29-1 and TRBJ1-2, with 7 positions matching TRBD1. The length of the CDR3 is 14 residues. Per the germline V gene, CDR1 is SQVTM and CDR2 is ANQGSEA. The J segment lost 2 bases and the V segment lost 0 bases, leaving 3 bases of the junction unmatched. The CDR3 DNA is TGCAGCGTTGAAGATCCGGGACAGAACTATGGCTACACCTTC. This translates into CSVEDPGQNYGYTF.

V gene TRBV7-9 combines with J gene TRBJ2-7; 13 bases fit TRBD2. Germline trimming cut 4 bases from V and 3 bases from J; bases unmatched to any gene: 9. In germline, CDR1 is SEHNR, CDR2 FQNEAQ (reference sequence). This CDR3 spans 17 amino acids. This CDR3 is CASSSPGTSGARYEQYF. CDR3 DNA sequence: TGTGCCAGCAGCTCCCCGGGGACTAGCGGGGCCCGCTACGAGCAGTACTTC.

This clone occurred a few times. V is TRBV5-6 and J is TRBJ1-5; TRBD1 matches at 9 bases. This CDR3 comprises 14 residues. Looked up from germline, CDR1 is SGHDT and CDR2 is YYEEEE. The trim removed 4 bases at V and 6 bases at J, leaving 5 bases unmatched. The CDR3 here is CASSIGQGSQPQHF. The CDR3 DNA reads TGTGCCAGCAGCATAGGACAGGGGAGTCAGCCCCAGCATTTT.

As DNA, the CDR3 is TGTGCCTGGAGTGTACAGTGGCAGGCAAATATGAACACTGAAGCTTTCTTT. Translating gives CAWSVQWQANMNTEAFF. The chain couples TRBV30 to TRBJ1-1, with D unclear. In germline, CDR1 is GTSNPN, CDR2 SVGIG (reference sequence). V gave up 0 bases and J gave up 0 bases, with 17 bases separating them. The CDR3 totals 17 residues.

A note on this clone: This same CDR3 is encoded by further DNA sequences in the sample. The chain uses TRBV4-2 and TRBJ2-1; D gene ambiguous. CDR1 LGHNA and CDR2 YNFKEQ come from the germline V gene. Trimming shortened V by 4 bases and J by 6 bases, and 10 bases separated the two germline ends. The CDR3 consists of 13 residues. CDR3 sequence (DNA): TGTGCCAGCAGCCCGCTCCTGGGCAATGAGCAGTTCTTC. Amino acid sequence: CASSPLLGNEQFF.

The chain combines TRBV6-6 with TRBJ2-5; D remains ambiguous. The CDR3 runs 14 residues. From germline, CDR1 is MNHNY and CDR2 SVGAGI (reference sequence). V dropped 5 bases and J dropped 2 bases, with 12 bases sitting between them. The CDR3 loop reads CASSRLPIQETQYF. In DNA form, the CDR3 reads TGTGCCAGCAGTCGCCTCCCAATACAAGAGACCCAGTACTTC.

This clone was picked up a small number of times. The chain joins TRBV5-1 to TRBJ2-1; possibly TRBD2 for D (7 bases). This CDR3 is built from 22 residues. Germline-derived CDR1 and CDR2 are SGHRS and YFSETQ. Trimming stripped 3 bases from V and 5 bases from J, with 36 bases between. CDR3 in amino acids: CASSSRPRRFGGPYLYHNEQFF. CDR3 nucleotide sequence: TGCGCCAGCAGCTCGAGGCCCCGTCGGTTCGGGGGGCCCTACCTATACCACAATGAGCAGTTCTTC. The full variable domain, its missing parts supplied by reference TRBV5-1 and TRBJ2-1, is KAGVTQTPRYLIKTRGQQVTLSCSPISGHRSVSWYQQTPGQGLQFLFEYFSETQRNKGNFPGRFSGRQFSNSRSEMNVSTLELGDSALYLCASSSRPRRFGGPYLYHNEQFFGPGTRLTVL.

CDR3 sequence reads: CASSSPDTQYF. CDR3 DNA: TGTGCCAGCAGCTCACCAGATACGCAGTATTTT. The chain carries TRBV7-9 and TRBJ2-3; D gene unclear. Between the trimmed V and J ends, which lost 4 bases and 4 bases, there was a span of 3 bases. CDR1 and CDR2 (germline): SEHNR, FQNEAQ (reference sequence). The CDR3 has 11 amino acids.

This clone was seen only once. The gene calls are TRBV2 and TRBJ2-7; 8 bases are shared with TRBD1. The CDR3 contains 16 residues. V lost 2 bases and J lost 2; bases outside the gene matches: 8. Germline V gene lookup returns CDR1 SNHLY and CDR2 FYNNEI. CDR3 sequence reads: CASSEPGQGRPYEQYF. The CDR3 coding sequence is TGTGCCAGCAGTGAACCTGGACAGGGAAGGCCCTACGAGCAGTACTTC.

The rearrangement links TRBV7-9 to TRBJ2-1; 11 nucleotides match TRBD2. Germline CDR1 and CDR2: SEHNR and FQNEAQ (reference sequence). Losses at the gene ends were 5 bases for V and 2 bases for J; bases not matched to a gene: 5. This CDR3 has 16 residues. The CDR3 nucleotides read TGTGCCAGCAGCCTAGGGACTAGCGGAGCCTACAATGAGCAGTTCTTC. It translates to CASSLGTSGAYNEQFF.

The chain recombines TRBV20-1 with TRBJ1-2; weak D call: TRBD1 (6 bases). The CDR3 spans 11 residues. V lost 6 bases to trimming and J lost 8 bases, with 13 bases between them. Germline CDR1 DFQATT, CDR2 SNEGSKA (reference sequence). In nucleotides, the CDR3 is TGCAGTGCCCTGGGGGCCGGGGGCTACACCTTC. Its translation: CSALGAGGYTF.

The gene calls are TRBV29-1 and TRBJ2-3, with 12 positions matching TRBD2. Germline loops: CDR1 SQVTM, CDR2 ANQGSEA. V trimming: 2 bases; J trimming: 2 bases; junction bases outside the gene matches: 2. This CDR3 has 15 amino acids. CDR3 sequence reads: CSVELAGGLTDTQYF. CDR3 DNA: TGCAGCGTTGAACTAGCGGGGGGGCTCACAGATACGCAGTATTTT.

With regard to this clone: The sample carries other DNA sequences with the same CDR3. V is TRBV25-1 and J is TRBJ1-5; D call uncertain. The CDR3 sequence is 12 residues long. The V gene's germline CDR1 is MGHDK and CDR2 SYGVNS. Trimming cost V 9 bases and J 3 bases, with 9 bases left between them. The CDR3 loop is CASSLANQPQHF. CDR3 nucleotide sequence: TGTGCCAGTAGCCTAGCCAATCAGCCCCAGCATTTT.